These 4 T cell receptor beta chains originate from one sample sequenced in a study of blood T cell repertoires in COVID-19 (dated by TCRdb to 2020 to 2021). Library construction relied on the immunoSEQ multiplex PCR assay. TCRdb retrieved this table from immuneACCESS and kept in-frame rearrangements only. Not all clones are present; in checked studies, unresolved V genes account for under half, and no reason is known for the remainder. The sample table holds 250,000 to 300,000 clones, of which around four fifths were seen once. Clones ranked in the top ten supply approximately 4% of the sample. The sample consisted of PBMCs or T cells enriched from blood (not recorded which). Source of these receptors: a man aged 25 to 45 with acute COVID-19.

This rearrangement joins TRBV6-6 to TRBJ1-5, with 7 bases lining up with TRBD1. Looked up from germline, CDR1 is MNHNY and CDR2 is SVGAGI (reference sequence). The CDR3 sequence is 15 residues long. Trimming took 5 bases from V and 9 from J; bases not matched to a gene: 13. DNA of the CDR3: TGTGCCAGCAGTCTAAGGACAGGCGATAGGCCGCCCCAGCATTTT. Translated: CASSLRTGDRPPQHF.

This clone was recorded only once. The CDR3 reads CASSAGLAGGTSTDTQYF. The DNA for the CDR3 is TGCGCCAGCAGCGCGGGACTAGCGGGGGGAACTAGCACAGATACGCAGTATTTT. This chain links TRBV5-1 with TRBJ2-3; 15 bases are a match to TRBD2. J lost 0 bases, V lost 4 bases, and 6 bases had no gene match. The CDR3 contains 18 residues. The germline CDR1 and CDR2 sequences are SGHRS and YFSETQ.

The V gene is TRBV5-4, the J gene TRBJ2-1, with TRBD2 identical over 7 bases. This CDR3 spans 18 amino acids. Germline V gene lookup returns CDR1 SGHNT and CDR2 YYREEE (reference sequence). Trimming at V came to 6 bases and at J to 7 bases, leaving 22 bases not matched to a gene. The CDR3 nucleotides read TGTGCCAGCACCCGGGGGACTTACTCCCAGCGGGGAACTAATGAGCAGTTCTTC. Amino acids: CASTRGTYSQRGTNEQFF.

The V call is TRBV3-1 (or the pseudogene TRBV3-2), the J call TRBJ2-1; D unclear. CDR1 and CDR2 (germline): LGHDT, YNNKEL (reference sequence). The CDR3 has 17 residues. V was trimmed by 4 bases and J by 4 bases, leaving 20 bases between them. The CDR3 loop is CASSLRLETKLYNEQFF. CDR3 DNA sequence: TGTGCCAGCAGCCTTCGGCTAGAAACTAAACTATACAATGAGCAGTTCTTC.